The 27 T cell receptor beta chains reported below all come from one sample, sequenced in a study of T cells in narcolepsy. The repertoire was sequenced with immunoSEQ multiplex PCR; TCRdb's copy has only in-frame clones and lacks some. Here the sample spans just under 30,000 clones, approximately 87% being singletons. Material: memory (CD45RA-) CD4+ T cells from blood. All receptors derive from a human donor in good health.

This clone was observed a single time. This chain joins TRBV6-6 and TRBJ2-7, with TRBD2 identical over 14 bases. The germline gives CDR1 MNHNY, CDR2 SVGAGI (reference sequence). With V trimmed by 6 bases and J by 6 bases, 4 bases remained unmatched. This CDR3 spans 14 amino acids. DNA of the CDR3: TGTGCCAGCAGCGAGGGACTAGCGGGAGCCGAGCAGTACTTC. Translation: CASSEGLAGAEQYF.

V and J are TRBV7-9 and TRBJ2-7, with D hard to call. V gave up 5 bases and J gave up 4 bases, with 21 bases separating them. The length of the CDR3 is 16 residues. Germline V gives CDR1 SEHNR, CDR2 FQNEAQ (reference sequence). The CDR3 coding sequence is TGTGCCAGCAGCCCGTCCGTGGGCACAAGACGATACGAGCAGTACTTC. Its protein product is CASSPSVGTRRYEQYF.

CDR3 in DNA: TGTGCCAGCAGCTCGATCAGGACTAGCGCAGATACGCAGTATTTT. This translates into CASSSIRTSADTQYF. The gene calls are TRBV7-2 and TRBJ2-3; 9 positions match TRBD2. The V segment lost 4 bases and the J segment 4 bases; nucleotides outside the gene matches: 6. The CDR3 is 15 amino acids. CDR1 is SGHTA and CDR2 is FQGNSA in the germline V gene.

The genes are TRBV27 and TRBJ1-1; D possibly corresponds to TRBD1 (6 bases). Trimming left V 8 bases short and J 0 bases short, with 13 bases between. Germline values: CDR1 MNHEY, CDR2 SMNVEV (reference sequence). The CDR3 is 14 amino acids. This CDR3 is CASHLRGVNTEAFF. The CDR3 region has the DNA TGTGCCAGCCATCTTAGGGGGGTGAACACTGAAGCTTTCTTT.

Comment on this clone: The junction departs from the called germline gene at one end, perhaps through a read error. The chain couples TRBV6-6 to TRBJ2-5; D remains unclear. CDR1 MNHNY and CDR2 SVGAGI come from the germline V gene (reference sequence). This CDR3 contains 13 residues. The CDR3 region has the DNA TGTGCCGGCAGTCGGGTGGTCCAAGAGACCCAGTACTTC. This sequence encodes CAGSRVVQETQYF.

The chain recombines TRBV7-6 with TRBJ2-5; 10 nucleotides line up with TRBD2. The V gene's germline CDR1 is SGHVS and CDR2 FNYEAQ. The V and J ends lost 1 base and 7 bases, in that order; junction bases with no gene match: 15. This CDR3 has 18 residues. The chain's CDR3 is CASSLVIQRGGFFATQYF. The CDR3 DNA reads TGTGCCAGCAGCTTAGTTATACAGCGGGGGGGCTTTTTTGCGACCCAGTACTTC.

The CDR3: CASSLTGGSRVRTDTQYF. CDR3 sequence (DNA): TGTGCCAGCAGCTTAACTGGCGGGAGTCGAGTACGCACAGATACGCAGTATTTT. The rearrangement uses TRBV7-3 and TRBJ2-3; TRBD2 matches 7 bases. V lost 0 bases and J lost 1; bases outside the gene matches: 10. The V gene's germline CDR1 is SGHTA and CDR2 FQGTGA. The CDR3 loop spans 18 amino acids. Variable domain in full (rest from reference TRBV7-3 and TRBJ2-3): GAGVSQTPSNKVTEKGKYVELRCDPISGHTALYWYRQSLGQGPEFLIYFQGTGAADDSGLPNDRFFAVRPEGSVSTLKIQRTERGDSAVYLCASSLTGGSRVRTDTQYFGPGTRLTVL.

V is TRBV7-9 and J is TRBJ1-2; 7 bases are a match to TRBD1. The length of the CDR3 is 14 residues. CDR1 SEHNR and CDR2 FQNEAQ come from the germline V gene (reference sequence). V shed 2 bases and J 6 bases; nucleotides not matched to a gene: 6. Here the CDR3 DNA reads TGTGCCAGCAGCTTAAACCAGGGGGTCCATGGCTACACCTTC. Residues: CASSLNQGVHGYTF.

The V and J genes are TRBV20-1 and TRBJ2-5; unclear D gene. The DNA end lines up better with TRBJ2-7; the J call may be wrong. This CDR3 comprises 11 residues. The germline gives CDR1 DFQATT, CDR2 SNEGSKA (reference sequence). CDR3 sequence: CSARESYEQYF. As DNA, the CDR3 is TGCAGTGCTAGGGAGTCCTACGAGCAGTACTTC.

The genes are TRBV11-2 and TRBJ2-2, with 9 bases aligning to TRBD1. This CDR3 has 15 residues. In germline, CDR1 is SGHAT, CDR2 FQNNGV. The V segment lost 3 bases and the J segment 6 bases; nucleotides outside the gene matches: 5. The CDR3 reads CASSFGQGRAGELFF. DNA of the CDR3: TGTGCCAGCAGCTTCGGACAGGGGAGGGCCGGGGAGCTGTTTTTT.

The chain joins TRBV7-2 to TRBJ2-2; D is undetermined. Trimming took off 2 bases at V and 9 bases at J, with 7 bases between the two ends. This CDR3 region has 12 residues. Germline V gene lookup returns CDR1 SGHTA and CDR2 FQGNSA. The CDR3 nucleotides are TGTGCCAGCAGCTTAATTAGCCGGGAGCTGTTTTTT. Residues: CASSLISRELFF. Full variable domain (outside the CDR3, taken from reference TRBV7-2 and TRBJ2-2): GAGVSQSPSNKVTEKGKDVELRCDPISGHTALYWYRQSLGQGLEFLIYFQGNSAPDKSGLPSDRFSAERTGGSVSTLTIQRTQQEDSAVYLCASSLISRELFFGEGSRLTVL.

The chain is built from TRBV28 and TRBJ1-2, with D unclear. Germline V gene data show CDR1 as MDHEN and CDR2 as SYDVKM. The CDR3 is made up of 15 amino acids. V was cut by 6 bases and J by 5 bases, with 19 bases left in between. DNA for the CDR3: TGTGCCAGCAGCTGGGTGGGTCCTTCTGGGTATGGCTACACCTTC. Protein: CASSWVGPSGYGYTF.

The V call is TRBV2, the J call TRBJ2-1; no clear D gene. The CDR3 loop spans 10 amino acids. The V end lost 5 bases, the J end lost 7 bases, and 3 bases lay between the germline ends. From germline, CDR1 is SNHLY and CDR2 FYNNEI. The CDR3 DNA follows: TGTGCCAGCAGTTGGAATGAGCAGTTCTTC. This sequence encodes CASSWNEQFF.

CDR3 nucleotide sequence: TGTGCCAGTTTCCCGGACAGGGGACATGGCTACACCTTC. Protein: CASFPDRGHGYTF. J is TRBJ1-2 and V is TRBV19, with 9 bases that match TRBD1. The trim removed 8 bases at V and 6 bases at J, leaving 7 bases unmatched. Germline V gene data show CDR1 as LNHDA and CDR2 as SQIVND (reference sequence). The CDR3 runs to 13 residues.

The chain recombines TRBV28 with TRBJ2-6, with 9 bases identical to TRBD1. With V trimmed by 3 bases and J by 0 bases, 9 bases remained unmatched. The CDR3 loop spans 19 amino acids. Looked up from germline, CDR1 is MDHEN and CDR2 is SYDVKM. CDR3 protein: CASSFYRTGVPSGANVLTF. CDR3 in DNA: TGTGCCAGCAGTTTTTATAGGACAGGGGTGCCCTCTGGGGCCAACGTCCTGACTTTC.

The rearrangement joins TRBV7-2 to TRBJ2-5; D tentatively fits TRBD1 or TRBD2 (6 bases each). In germline, CDR1 is SGHTA, CDR2 FQGNSA. There are 13 residues in the CDR3. The V gene lost 1 base and the J gene lost 7 bases, with 10 bases spanning the gap. In DNA form, the CDR3 reads TGTGCCAGCAGCTTAGAGGGGGGAGGGACCCAGTACTTC. It codes for CASSLEGGGTQYF.

J is TRBJ1-3 and V is TRBV19; D gene unclear. The CDR3 extends over 15 amino acids. Trimming removed 8 bases at V and 0 bases at J, with 14 bases between. Germline CDR1 reads LNHDA; CDR2 reads SQIVND (reference sequence). CDR3 sequence reads: CASSSVMVSGNTIYF. In DNA, the CDR3 is TGTGCCAGTTCCTCGGTCATGGTCTCTGGAAACACCATATATTTT.

The gene calls are TRBV5-1 and TRBJ2-7; D is unresolved. The germline V gene encodes CDR1 SGHRS and CDR2 YFSETQ. V was shortened by 4 bases and J by 4 bases, with 12 bases between the two germline ends. The CDR3 is made up of 13 amino acids. CDR3 amino acids: CASSESARYEQYF. The CDR3 DNA reads as TGCGCCAGCAGCGAATCCGCAAGGTACGAGCAGTACTTC.

The V and J genes are TRBV30 and TRBJ1-3, with D unresolved. This CDR3 is built from 14 residues. The V gene's germline CDR1 is GTSNPN and CDR2 SVGIG (reference sequence). V lost 0 bases, J lost 2 bases, and 8 bases lay in between. This CDR3 reads CAWSVGFPGNTIYF. The CDR3 DNA sequence: TGTGCCTGGAGTGTAGGGTTTCCTGGAAACACCATATATTTT. Based on the CDR3 plus reference TRBV30 and TRBJ1-3, the full variable domain is SQTIHQWPATLVQPVGSPLSLECTVEGTSNPNLYWYRQAAGRGLQLLFYSVGIGQISSEVPQNLSASRPQDRQFILSSKKLLLSDSGFYLCAWSVGFPGNTIYFGEGSWLTVV.

J is TRBJ2-7 and V is TRBV27; 15 bases align to TRBD2. This CDR3 spans 16 amino acids. Germline CDR1 MNHEY, CDR2 SMNVEV (reference sequence). Trimming at V came to 3 bases and at J to 4 bases, leaving 4 bases not matched to a gene. DNA for the CDR3: TGTGCCAGCAGTTTTTTCGGGACTAGCGGGGGGTACGAGCAGTACTTC. This sequence encodes CASSFFGTSGGYEQYF.

This chain uses TRBV5-8 with TRBJ1-1; no clear D. Trimming stripped 4 bases from V and 4 bases from J, with 17 bases between. Germline values: CDR1 SGHTS, CDR2 YDEGEE. The CDR3 loop spans 15 amino acids. The CDR3 loop reads CASSPRLGRVTEAFF. The CDR3 DNA is TGTGCCAGCAGCCCCAGACTGGGTAGGGTCACTGAAGCTTTCTTT.

This chain links TRBV5-6 with TRBJ1-2; TRBD1 aligns across 8 bases. With V trimmed by 3 bases and J by 4 bases, 8 bases remained unmatched. CDR3 length equals 15 residues. The germline V gene encodes CDR1 SGHDT and CDR2 YYEEEE. Here the CDR3 reads CASSSRTTGGYGYTF. CDR3 DNA sequence: TGTGCCAGCAGCTCTAGGACAACAGGGGGCTATGGCTACACCTTC.

In its sample, this clone was seen once. The J gene is TRBJ2-1, the V gene TRBV4-3; D not resolved. Per the germline V gene, CDR1 is LGHNA and CDR2 is YSLEER. Trimming removed 3 bases at V and 6 bases at J, with 9 bases between. The CDR3 runs to 13 residues. As DNA, the CDR3 is TGCGCCAGCAGCCAGTTATCGGGCAATGAGCAGTTCTTC. Translation gives CASSQLSGNEQFF.

The chain combines TRBV6-1 with TRBJ2-1; D is unclear. The CDR3 has 15 residues. V was clipped by 4 bases and J by 2 bases, with 12 bases between them. The V gene's germline CDR1 is MNHNS and CDR2 SASEGT. This chain's CDR3 is CASSVETRTYNEQFF. CDR3 nucleotides: TGTGCCAGCAGTGTAGAGACTCGGACCTACAATGAGCAGTTCTTC.

This clone was picked up one time. The chain couples TRBV27 to TRBJ2-2, with 12 bases lining up with TRBD1. V dropped 5 bases and J dropped 7; count of bases not matched to a gene: 11. The CDR3 length is 17 residues. Germline V gene lookup returns CDR1 MNHEY and CDR2 SMNVEV (reference sequence). For the CDR3, the DNA is TGTGCCAGCAGTACCCGAGCGGGACAGGGGGCGAGCGGGGAGCTGTTTTTT. Its translation is CASSTRAGQGASGELFF.

For this clone: The sample carries other DNA sequences with the same CDR3. The chain carries TRBV19 and TRBJ1-5; TRBD1 matches at 10 bases. The junction had 7 bases not matched to a gene; V was cut back by 8 bases and J by 3 bases. The CDR3 runs to 15 residues. Germline CDR1 and CDR2: LNHDA and SQIVND (reference sequence). This CDR3 is CASSPGQGPNQPQHF. As DNA, the CDR3 is TGTGCCAGTTCGCCGGGACAGGGGCCCAATCAGCCCCAGCATTTT.

The V and J genes are TRBV4-3 and TRBJ2-1, with no clear D. The CDR3 loop spans 14 amino acids. Looked up from germline, CDR1 is LGHNA and CDR2 is YSLEER. The V gene lost 0 bases and the J gene lost 3 bases, with 6 bases spanning the gap. CDR3 in DNA: TGCGCCAGCAGCCAAGATGGAATCTACAATGAGCAGTTCTTC. It is translated as CASSQDGIYNEQFF.